The present TCR beta chain was sequenced within a study of beta chain features in type 1 diabetes (dated by TCRdb to 2016 to 2019). About the investigation overall: No differences in mean age, gender distribution, total cell number or subset yield were found between patients and healthy donors. The study compared TCRB repertoires of sorted circulating CD4+ T cell subsets between recently diagnosed type 1 diabetes patients and matched healthy donors. Across all samples, approximately 100 million sorted cells were examined, and cell number per subset correlated strongly with RNA yield. Whereas all 30 or so donors provided naive and central memory subsets, regulatory and stem cell-like memory subsets were isolated from just 8 patients and about 8 healthy donors. Overall study results and their limits: Patients with type 1 diabetes made fewer insertions and deleted more nucleotides at VDJ recombination sites, implying thymic rearrangement abnormalities. Because cDNA rather than genomic DNA was sequenced, highly expressing activated cells could have been over-represented, although no difference in activation and CD3 levels was found between groups. HLA sub-analyses involved small numbers of individuals, so any influence of HLA type on TCRB rearrangement remained unresolved. Type 1 diabetes patients showed a moderate but significant shortening of TCRB CDR3 length in all four CD4+ subsets. Naive, central memory and regulatory TCRB repertoires appeared to be more alike among patients than among healthy donors. PCR might favor shorter templates, but patient and control samples were amplified and corrected together, so any skew would affect both groups equally.

This clone was counted between two and nine times. The target of this receptor is not known. No quality values exist for individual bases; no much larger clone is one base distant. The High Capacity cDNA Reverse Transcription Kit was used to reverse transcribe all of the isolated RNA, meaning that expressed TCRB transcripts were what got sequenced. Deep immunoSEQ sequencing was performed on naive, central memory and regulatory T cell samples, with an average of around 3.5 million total reads per sample. Sorted cells were lysed in RLT buffer and RNA was extracted with DNase-treated RNeasy Micro or Mini kits, depending on cell number. Each cell subset was processed separately to prevent cross-contamination, with patient and healthy donor samples processed together. The immunoSEQ multiplex PCR was used to amplify TCRB sequences from cDNA, yielding 87-bp fragments that span the CDR3 region. The amplicons were sequenced using the Illumina HiSeq platform. On the study's bioinformatics: Synthetic template baselines were used to correct PCR bias computationally, reads within Hamming distance 2 were collapsed, and singletons that could not be merged were discarded. By aligning reads against IMGT, V, D and J genes, CDR3 length, and insertions or deletions at six rearrangement sites were assigned. Clonotype counts were normalized to sorted cell number within each subset before computing true diversity and Gini coefficients with the tcR R package. The overlap coefficient, calculated on TCRB nucleotide sequences, was used to measure repertoire sharing. The table was pulled from immuneACCESS by TCRdb, which kept in-frame rearrangements only. Such tables lose some clones; where checked, under half of the loss comes from unresolved V genes, and the rest has no known cause. V and J calls and clone size are as listed in that table; D and trimming were resolved from the DNA. Recorded for this sample are 100,000 to 150,000 clones; about a sixth of them occurred a single time. The top ten clonotypes cover approximately 2.2% of the sample.

V is pruned by 3 bases and J by 0 bases, leaving 8 bases of the junction without a gene match. The CDR3 holds 16 amino acids from the cysteine to the phenylalanine. CDR3 DNA is the only sequence kept; it has 48 bases, read in frame from the first base. Reading the germline V gene (reference sequence) gives CDR1 SGHNT and CDR2 YYREEE. Each donor gave one peripheral blood draw, around 0.12 L on average, collected into heparinised tubes. Naive, central memory, regulatory and stem cell-like memory CD4+ T cells were sorted on a BD FACSAria II using a panel including CD45RO, CCR7, CD25, CD127, CD95 and CD27. A purity above 95% was achieved for all sorted populations. Right away, PBMCs were isolated by Lymphoprep density gradient centrifugation and were stained directly, with no culture step. So that batch effects would be minimized, each experiment stained and sorted samples in pairs, pairing one healthy donor with one patient.

The chain is encoded by TRBV5-4 joined to TRBJ2-5; 7 central nucleotides agree with TRBD2. Sample: central memory CD4+ T cells from blood. This receptor was taken from a man aged 25 to 40 with type 1 diabetes. In nucleotide form, the sequence is TGTGCCAGCAGCTCGGTAGGAACTAGCGACCAAGAGACCCAGTACTTC. Its product reads: CASSSVGTSDQETQYF.